The clone carrying this T cell receptor beta chain was seen just once. This record belongs to a study of blood T cell repertoires in COVID-19. Overall study: The study drew acute and convalescent COVID-19 samples from the United States, Italy and Spain. From T cells, B-cell-depleted T cells, or PBMCs came the material, which was cDNA or gDNA.

The germline CDR1 and CDR2 sequences are SSHAT and FNYEAQ (reference sequence). The CDR3 runs 17 residues. Trimming removed 0 bases from V and 8 bases from J; junction bases left unmatched: 7. Only in-frame clones appear in the TCRdb table, and some are missing; sequencing was by immunoSEQ multiplex PCR. The sample yields around 110,000 clones, roughly 86% seen once. Specimen: peripheral blood. This receptor was identified in a man aged 35-49 years with acute or convalescent COVID-19. V usage is TRBV7-7 and J usage is TRBJ2-1; 13 bases line up with TRBD2. CDR3 sequence: CASSLAGRTSGSHEQFF. The CDR3 DNA reads as TGTGCCAGCAGCTTAGCGGGTCGGACTAGCGGGAGCCATGAGCAGTTCTTC.